Each of the 6 T cell receptor beta chains below was sequenced from the same sample in a study of blood T cell repertoires in COVID-19. Clones were sequenced by immunoSEQ multiplex PCR, and TCRdb holds only the in-frame ones, with some missing. The sample consists of approximately 300,000 clones, about 85% of them appearing once. The sequenced sample consisted of peripheral blood. The origin of the receptors is a human donor with COVID-19, enrolled during active disease. The donor label of this sample is uncertain.

This chain connects TRBV9 to TRBJ1-2; perhaps TRBD1 as D (6 bases). The CDR3 is 15 residues long. Germline loops: CDR1 SGDLS, CDR2 YYNGEE. Trimming shortened V by 4 bases and J by 3 bases, and 16 bases separated the two germline ends. The CDR3 DNA is TGTGCCAGCAGCCCCGGACAGCGCCCCGACTATGGCTACACCTTC. It yields the protein CASSPGQRPDYGYTF.

The genes are TRBV6-2 or TRBV6-3 and TRBJ2-2; TRBD2 matches 11 bases. Losses at the gene ends were 0 bases for V and 5 bases for J; bases not matched to a gene: 5. The CDR3 loop spans 17 amino acids. Looked up from germline, CDR1 is MNHEY and CDR2 is SVGEGT. CDR3 coding DNA: TGTGCCAGCAGTTACTCTCGACCTAGCGGGGGGACCGGGGAGCTGTTTTTT. It codes for CASSYSRPSGGTGELFF.

This rearrangement joins TRBV19 to TRBJ1-3, with 8 bases lining up with TRBD1. V lost 1 base and J lost 2; bases outside the gene matches: 4. The CDR3 is 16 residues long. Germline CDR1 is LNHDA and CDR2 is SQIVND (reference sequence). The CDR3 bases are TGTGCCAGTAGTATAGCCCCGACAGGGGCTGGAAACACCATATATTTT. Encoded protein: CASSIAPTGAGNTIYF.

The chain employs TRBV7-2 and TRBJ2-5; 9 nucleotides line up with TRBD1. Trimming took 4 bases from V and 4 from J; bases not matched to a gene: 7. The CDR3 loop spans 15 amino acids. Per the germline V gene, CDR1 is SGHTA and CDR2 is FQGNSA. The chain's CDR3 is CASSSRTGGGETQYF. The CDR3 bases are TGTGCCAGCAGCTCACGAACAGGGGGCGGAGAGACCCAGTACTTC.

This rearrangement joins TRBV19 to TRBJ1-2, with 11 bases aligning to TRBD1. V dropped 5 bases and J dropped 7; count of bases not matched to a gene: 9. The CDR3 has 15 residues. Germline CDR1 reads LNHDA; CDR2 reads SQIVND (reference sequence). The CDR3 DNA sequence: TGTGCCAGTAGTCTCTATCCGGGACAGGGGGGTGGCTACACCTTC. Amino acids: CASSLYPGQGGGYTF. The full variable domain, rest sourced from reference TRBV19 and TRBJ1-2, is DGGITQSPKYLFRKEGQNVTLSCEQNLNHDAMYWYRQDPGQGLRLIYYSQIVNDFQKGDIAEGYSVSREKKESFPLTVTSAQKNPTAFYLCASSLYPGQGGGYTFGSGTRLTVV.

The chain couples TRBV7-8 to TRBJ1-2; D is unresolved. CDR1 SGHVS and CDR2 FQNEAQ come from the germline V gene. The CDR3 has 16 amino acids. V was cut by 3 bases and J by 2 bases, with 16 bases left in between. DNA of the CDR3: TGTGCCAGCAGCTTGCCAAGGTGGAGTTGGAACTATGGCTACACCTTC. Its protein product is CASSLPRWSWNYGYTF.